The 4 T cell receptor beta chains below come from one sample, sequenced in a study of T cell clones after liver transplantation. The method was immunoSEQ multiplex PCR; TCRdb's version includes in-frame clones alone and lacks a portion of them. The table includes about 74,000 clones, 75% to 85% detected once. This material consisted of CD4+ T cells from blood, taken before liver transplant. These receptors originate from a human donor who received a liver transplant.

The rearrangement links TRBV2 to TRBJ2-7, with 10 bases identical to TRBD2. CDR3 length: 17 residues. Germline V lookup: CDR1 SNHLY, CDR2 FYNNEI. J lost 5 bases, V lost 0 bases, and 10 bases had no gene match. The CDR3 spells CASSEASRASGRDEQYF. In nucleotides, the CDR3 is TGTGCCAGCAGTGAAGCATCTCGGGCTAGCGGGAGAGACGAGCAGTACTTC.

The rearrangement uses TRBV6-6 and TRBJ1-4; perhaps TRBD1 as D (6 bases). Germline V lookup: CDR1 MNHNY, CDR2 SVGAGI (reference sequence). V dropped 0 bases and J dropped 8 bases, with 13 bases sitting between them. The CDR3 loop spans 15 amino acids. This chain's CDR3 is CASSYSNRAGEKLFF. CDR3 bases: TGTGCCAGCAGTTACTCGAACAGGGCCGGCGAAAAACTGTTTTTT.

The CDR3 region has the DNA TGTGCCAGCACCTGGGACAGGGTGGACGAGCAGTACTTC. It yields the protein CASTWDRVDEQYF. This sequence joins TRBV2 and TRBJ2-7; 9 bases fit TRBD1. With 7 bases clipped from V and 5 bases from J, the junction kept 6 bases outside the gene matches. From germline, CDR1 is SNHLY and CDR2 FYNNEI. The CDR3 contains 13 residues. The complete variable domain, with remaining parts taken from reference TRBV2 and TRBJ2-7, reads EPEVTQTPSHQVTQMGQEVILRCVPISNHLYFYWYRQILGQKVEFLVSFYNNEISEKSEIFDDQFSVERPDGSNFTLKIRSTKLEDSAMYFCASTWDRVDEQYFGPGTRLTVT.

The chain uses TRBV4-3 and TRBJ2-3, with 7 bases matching TRBD2. The CDR3 loop spans 15 amino acids. V shed 1 base, J shed 4 bases, and the junction held 5 bases outside the gene matches. Germline assignment: CDR1 LGHNA and CDR2 YSLEER. This chain's CDR3 is CASSQGGSRADTQYF. CDR3 coding DNA: TGCGCCAGCAGCCAAGGCGGGAGCAGGGCAGATACGCAGTATTTT.